This entry is about one T cell receptor (beta chain). The data were taken from a study of Ad26.COV2.S vaccination and SARS-CoV-2 variants. Sample treatment: some 19 received Ad26.COV2.S at low or high dose, single or two shots; five or six received placebo; per-sample allocation not given. The investigators took samples on day 63 after the first vaccine or placebo injection. Trimming took off 1 base at V and 14 bases at J, with 16 bases between the two ends. This CDR3 region has 13 residues. Germline V lookup: CDR1 SGHTA, CDR2 FQGNSA. Here immunoSEQ multiplex PCR was the method, and the copy in TCRdb shows in-frame clones only, minus some. The data show more than 300,000 clones, roughly 80% seen once.

The chain links TRBV7-2 to TRBJ2-3; possibly TRBD2 for D (6 bases). The sequence derives from a person aged 18 to 59 who received the Ad26.COV2.S COVID-19 vaccine or a placebo. Source: peripheral blood, taken in a trial of Ad26.COV2.S vaccine versus placebo. CDR3 residues: CASSLVGGAKGYF. DNA for the CDR3: TGTGCCAGCAGCTTAGTGGGCGGGGCGAAGGGGTATTTT. Filled out from reference TRBV7-2 and TRBJ2-3, the complete variable domain reads GAGVSQSPSNKVTEKGKDVELRCDPISGHTALYWYRQSLGQGLEFLIYFQGNSAPDKSGLPSDRFSAERTGGSVSTLTIQRTQQEDSAVYLCASSLVGGAKGYFGPGTRLTVL.